This T cell receptor beta chain is drawn from a study of T-cell reconstitution after alpha-beta-depleted transplantation in children. V dropped 0 bases and J dropped 3 bases, with 9 bases sitting between them. The CDR3 is 15 residues long. Per the germline V gene, CDR1 is PRHDT and CDR2 is FYEKMQ (reference sequence). TCRbeta library preparation incorporated unique molecular identifiers. Using its own MiXCR run on the PCR reads, TCRdb lists one record per CDR3 protein. Among a few hundred thousand distinct CDR3 sequences listed, under 13% were seen once. The rearrangement links TRBV13 to TRBJ2-1; no clear D. This specimen was PBMCs from the stem cell graft donor, taken from the stem cell graft. This TCR derives from a human donor who donated a stem cell graft to a child with acute lymphoblastic leukemia. CDR3 sequence: CASSLGSGLYNEQFF. In DNA form, the CDR3 reads TGTGCCAGCAGCTTAGGTTCTGGGCTCTACAATGAGCAGTTCTTC.